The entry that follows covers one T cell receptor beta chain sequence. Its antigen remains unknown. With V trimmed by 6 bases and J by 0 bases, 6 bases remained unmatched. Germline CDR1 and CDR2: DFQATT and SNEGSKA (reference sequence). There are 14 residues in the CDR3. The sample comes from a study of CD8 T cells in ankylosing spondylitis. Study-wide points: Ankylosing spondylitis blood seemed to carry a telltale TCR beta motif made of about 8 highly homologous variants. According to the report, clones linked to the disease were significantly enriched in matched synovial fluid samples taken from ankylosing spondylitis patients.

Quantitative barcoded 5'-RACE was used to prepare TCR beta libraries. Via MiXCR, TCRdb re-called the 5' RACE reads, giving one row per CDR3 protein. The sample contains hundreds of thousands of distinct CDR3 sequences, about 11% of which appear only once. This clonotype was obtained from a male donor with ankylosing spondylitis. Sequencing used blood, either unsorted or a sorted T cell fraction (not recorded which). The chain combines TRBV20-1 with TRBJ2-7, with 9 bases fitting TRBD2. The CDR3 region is CSAVAGALSYEQYF. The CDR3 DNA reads TGCAGTGCGGTAGCGGGAGCACTCTCCTACGAGCAGTACTTC.